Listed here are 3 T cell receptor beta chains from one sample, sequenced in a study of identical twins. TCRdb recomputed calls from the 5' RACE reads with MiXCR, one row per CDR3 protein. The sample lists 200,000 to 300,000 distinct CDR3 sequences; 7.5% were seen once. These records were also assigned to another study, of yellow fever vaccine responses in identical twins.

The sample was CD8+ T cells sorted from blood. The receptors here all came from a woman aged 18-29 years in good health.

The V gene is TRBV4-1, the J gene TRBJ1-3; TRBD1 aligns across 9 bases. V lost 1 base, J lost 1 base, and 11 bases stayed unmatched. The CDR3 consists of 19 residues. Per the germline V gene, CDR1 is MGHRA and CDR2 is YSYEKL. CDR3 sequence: CASSQAIPGQGTSGNTIYF. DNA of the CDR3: TGCGCCAGCAGCCAAGCGATCCCGGGACAGGGTACTTCTGGAAACACCATATATTTT.

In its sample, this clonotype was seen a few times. The CDR3 spells CSAPGNRDYNEQFF. The CDR3 nucleotides read TGCAGTGCCCCCGGGAACAGGGACTACAATGAGCAGTTCTTC. The chain links TRBV20-1 to TRBJ2-1, with D possibly TRBD1 on 6 matching bases. This CDR3 comprises 14 residues. Germline values: CDR1 DFQATT, CDR2 SNEGSKA (reference sequence). With 6 bases removed from V and 3 bases from J, the gap between germline ends came to 15 bases.

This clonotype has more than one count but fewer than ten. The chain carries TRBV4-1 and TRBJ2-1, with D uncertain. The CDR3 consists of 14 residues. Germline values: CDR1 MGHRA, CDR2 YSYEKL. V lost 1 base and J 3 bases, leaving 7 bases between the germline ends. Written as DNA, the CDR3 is TGCGCCAGCAGCCAAGTTGGGAACTACAATGAGCAGTTCTTC. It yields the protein CASSQVGNYNEQFF.